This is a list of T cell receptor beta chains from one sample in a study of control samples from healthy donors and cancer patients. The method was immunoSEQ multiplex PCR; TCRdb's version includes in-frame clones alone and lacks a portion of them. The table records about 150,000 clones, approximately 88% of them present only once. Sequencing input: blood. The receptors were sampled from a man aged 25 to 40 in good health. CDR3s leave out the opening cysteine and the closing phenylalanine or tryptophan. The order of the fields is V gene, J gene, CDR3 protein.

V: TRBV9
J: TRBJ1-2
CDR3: ASSARDSGYGYT

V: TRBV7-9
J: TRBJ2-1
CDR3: ASSPPGTSAGEQF

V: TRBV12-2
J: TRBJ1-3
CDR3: ASRLAVGDLRH

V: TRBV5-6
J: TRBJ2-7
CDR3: ASSSFINPFYEQY

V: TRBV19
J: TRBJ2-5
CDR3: ASSMAGSETQY

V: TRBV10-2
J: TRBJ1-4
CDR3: ASSDDRAPNEKLF

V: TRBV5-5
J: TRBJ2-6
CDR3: ASSGLPPFSGANVLT

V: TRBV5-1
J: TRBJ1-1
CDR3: ASSLVGERETEAF

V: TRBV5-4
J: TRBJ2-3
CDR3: ASSDGGKWTDTQY

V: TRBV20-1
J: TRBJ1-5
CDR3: SASGGNNQPQH

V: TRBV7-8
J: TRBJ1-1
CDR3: ASSLVQGNTEAF

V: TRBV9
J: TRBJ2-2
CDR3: ASSAHRFTGELF

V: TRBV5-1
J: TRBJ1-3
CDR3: ASSSRTGYSGNTIY

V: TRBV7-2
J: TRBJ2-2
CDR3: ASGSGGAGTGELF

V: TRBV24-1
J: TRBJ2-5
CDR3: ATSEPTGVYGETQY

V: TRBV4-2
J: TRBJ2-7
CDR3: ASSQDLTGGVYEQY

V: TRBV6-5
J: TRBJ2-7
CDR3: ASSFRQLLEYEQY

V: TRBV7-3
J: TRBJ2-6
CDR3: ASSLETSGANVLT

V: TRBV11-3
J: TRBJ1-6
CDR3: ASSLTGADSPLH

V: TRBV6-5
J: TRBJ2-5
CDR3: ASRRGPQETQY

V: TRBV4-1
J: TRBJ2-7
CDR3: ASSPQGGVHGEQY

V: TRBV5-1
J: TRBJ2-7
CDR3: ASSLPGQGAREQY

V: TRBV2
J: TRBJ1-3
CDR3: ASLRELSGNTIY

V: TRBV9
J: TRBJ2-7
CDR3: ASSAGGASGRYEQY